The entry that follows covers one T cell receptor (beta chain) sequence. The sample holds one count of this clonotype. The target of this receptor is not known. The input lacks base qualities; no much larger clone sits a single base away. One read is thin evidence. Read against the paper, the sample's treatment or condition label means: allogeneic hematopoietic cell transplantation with graft depleted of TCRalphabeta T cells and CD19 B cells. The children who served as transplant recipients had been given grafts of TCRalphabeta/CD19-depleted allogeneic hematopoietic cells. The sample is drawn from a study of T-cell reconstitution after alpha-beta-depleted transplantation in children (dated by TCRdb to about 2016). With respect to the entire study: Using TCR repertoire profiling, the study followed T-cell immune reconstitution in a quantitative way in children after TCRalphabeta/CD19-depleted allogeneic hematopoietic cell transplantation.

Ends trimmed: V by 2 bases, J by 4 bases; bases unmatched to a gene: 7. Taken from the germline V gene, the CDR1 and CDR2 loops are MGHRA and YSYEKL. The CDR3 starts with the cysteine, ends with the phenylalanine, and has 15 residues. The entry retains the CDR3 DNA only, 45 bases that are in frame from base 1. Library creation used PCR. TCRdb names Illumina HiSeq 2500 as the instrument used. TCR library preparation used molecular barcoding, with unique molecular identifiers applied to normalize quantification of the TCRbeta repertoire. TCRdb trimmed public reads at Q25 via fastp, called clones via MiXCR and kept in-frame beta chains. Each CDR3 protein gets just one entry, which takes the most common genes and DNA from the rows behind it. The sample includes around 600,000 distinct CDR3 sequences, with about 23% observed a single time. Together, the top ten hold roughly 13% of the sample. The paper as a whole reports these results and caveats: The apparently early alphabetaT-cell count recovery about two months after transplant was reportedly dependent on only several hundred rapidly expanded clones derived from non-depleted graft cells. Over the following months the frequencies of hyperexpanded clones went down, and after one year T-cell counts and TCRbeta diversity were mostly credited to newly produced T cells. The high TCRbeta diversity at day 60 in some patients was ascribed to recipient T cells and intrathymic progenitors that had survived conditioning.

The sequence links TRBV4-1 to TRBJ2-5, and 7 bases in between align with TRBD1. The sample was PBMCs, mostly from graft donor cells, taken 360 days after TCRalphabeta/CD19-depleted stem cell transplant. This TCR came from a boy younger than two who had a stem cell transplant for acute myeloid leukemia, so the T cells may come from the graft donor. The CDR3 is CASSQTRQGRETQYF. The DNA sequence follows: TGCGCCAGCAGCCAAACTAGACAGGGAAGAGAGACCCAGTACTTC.